The source of this T cell receptor beta chain is a study of naive and memory T cell subsets (TCRdb year 2017). A note on the overall study: In the figure summarizing the skin biopsy and whole blood samples, approximately 10 blood donors, 7 tuberculin skin test biopsies and 3 saline control biopsies were reported. PCR2 was typically performed as a SYBR Green qPCR that was stopped at a set threshold, although end-point PCR (roughly 6 cycles) could be used instead for low-input samples. Overall study outcomes, separate from this receptor: The RNA-based method was acknowledged to be potentially sensitive to changes in TCR transcripts with T cell activation and differentiation.

The study described a robust, sensitive protocol for amplifying, sequencing and analyzing TCRs, using 3' ligation of a UMI-containing oligonucleotide to TCR cDNA. For whole blood analysis, over 2 ml of peripheral blood was collected from healthy adult volunteers into Tempus tubes, and RNA was extracted following the manufacturer's instructions. Total RNA was treated with RQ1 DNase, without cell sorting, prior to reverse transcription, with an input of 1 to 1000 ng being targeted. Libraries were prepared from skin biopsies and whole blood so that pipeline robustness could be tested in samples in which T cells form a minority population. Preparation of the library involved 5' RACE. The ligated cDNA was amplified by four rounds of PCR, in which nested alpha and beta constant region primers were used together with the SP2 primer. TCR RNA was reverse transcribed with SuperScript IV using alpha and beta constant region primers for the blood and skin samples. An oligonucleotide carrying the Illumina SP2 primer and a UMI was ligated to the 3' end of the cDNA by means of T4 RNA ligase 1. To prevent hairpin formation, the 12-nucleotide UMI was made up of two random hexamers with an eight-base spacer between them. From the second PCR onward, the TCR alpha and beta chain libraries were handled separately, and dual indexing was used for multiplexing. After pooling, the indexed libraries were analyzed by capillary electrophoresis and sequenced on either an Illumina MiSeq or NextSeq. To boost base diversity and improve cluster recognition, PhiX DNA at about 4.5-8% was spiked into the libraries. On the authors' methods: UMIs were extracted from read 2 by Demultiplexor and combined with the TCR sequence from read 1, and reads were split according to sample indices. V and J genes and V-J junctions were identified by Decombinator, and each TCR was assigned a five-part identifier that included V and J deletions. Collapsinator used UMIs to correct sequencing errors and PCR amplification heterogeneity, yielding UMI-based abundance per TCR. CDR3Translator converted identifiers to nucleotide sequence, translated to amino acids, and extracted CDR3 regions using terminal motifs. After normalization to the amount of input RNA, the error-corrected alpha and beta TCR counts from blood and from skin were compared. TCRdb trimmed the raw reads at Q25, called clones with MiXCR and kept productive beta chains. Rows matching on CDR3 protein sequence are summarized as one entry with the most common DNA and genes. TCRdb, rather than the study authors, made the V and J calls. The sample yields about 48,000 distinct CDR3 sequences; around 5% were counted once. The ten largest clones capture around 0.88% of the sample.

This clonotype was counted at least ten times. The antigen this receptor binds is unknown. Base qualities are not at hand, and no much larger clone is one base apart. Sequences DFQATT (CDR1) and SNEGSKA (CDR2) are obtained from the germline V gene (reference sequence). From the cysteine up to the phenylalanine, the CDR3 has a length of 14 residues. Left in the record is the CDR3 DNA by itself, 42 bases read in frame from the first base. The germline V end is reduced by 7 bases and the J end by 2 bases; junction bases left unmatched: 10. The receptor was derived from a female donor in good health. Rearrangement joined TRBV20-1 to TRBJ2-5; the central 7 bases match TRBD2. The CDR3 protein sequence reads: CSVRAAGDQETQYF. The DNA reads TGCAGTGTTCGGGCTGCGGGGGATCAAGAGACCCAGTACTTC.